A single sample gave rise to the 19 T cell receptor beta chains below, sequenced in a study of cytomegalovirus exposure and HLA in healthy donors. The PCR was carried out with 60 Vbeta primers and 13 Jbeta primers. Using immunoSEQ multiplex PCR, the repertoire was profiled, and TCRdb retains in-frame clones only, with some absent. The sample includes over 100,000 clones, less than 65% of them seen just once. Sequencing was done on a sample of PBMCs. These receptors were taken from a man between 35 and 55 years old in good health and CMV-seropositive.

The rearrangement links TRBV5-1 to TRBJ2-7; possibly TRBD2 for D (6 bases). Germline values: CDR1 SGHRS, CDR2 YFSETQ. Trimming shortened V by 1 base and J by 3 bases, and 14 bases separated the two germline ends. The CDR3 extends over 15 amino acids. For the CDR3, the DNA is TGCGCCAGCAGCTTGTTGGGACTGGGGAACTACGAGCAGTACTTC. Its protein product is CASSLLGLGNYEQYF.

This clone was found a few times. The rearrangement uses TRBV19 and TRBJ1-2, with 7 bases aligning to TRBD1. Per germline, CDR1 LNHDA and CDR2 SQIVND (reference sequence). V trimming: 6 bases; J trimming: 4 bases; junction bases outside the gene matches: 5. CDR3 size: 13 residues. The CDR3, as DNA: TGTGCCAGTAGACCCACAGGGGCCTATGGCTACACCTTC. Translation gives CASRPTGAYGYTF.

The chain has TRBV7-2 and TRBJ1-2; no clear D gene. Germline CDR1 SGHTA, CDR2 FQGNSA. The CDR3 loop spans 14 amino acids. V was pared by 4 bases and J by 2 bases, with 11 bases between. The CDR3 DNA follows: TGTGCCAGCAGCTCACCCGGTCGGAACTATGGCTACACCTTC. Amino acids: CASSSPGRNYGYTF.

V is TRBV4-1 and J is TRBJ2-7; no definite D call. The germline V gene has CDR1 MGHRA and CDR2 YSYEKL. Trimming took 0 bases from V and 3 from J, leaving 15 bases between them. The length of the CDR3 is 16 residues. The CDR3 DNA follows: TGCGCCAGCAGCCAAGATTCGGGTTTCGGTGGCTACGAGCAGTACTTC. Its protein product is CASSQDSGFGGYEQYF.

The chain recombines TRBV6-5 with TRBJ2-7; TRBD2 matches at 7 bases. The CDR3 is 16 amino acids. The germline V gene has CDR1 MNHEY and CDR2 SVGAGI. Trimming cost V 0 bases and J 0 bases; bases outside gene matches: 5. CDR3 region: CASSYSAGGTSYEQYF. Written as DNA, the CDR3 is TGTGCCAGCAGTTACTCGGCCGGGGGGACCTCCTACGAGCAGTACTTC.

In this sample, this clone turned up a few times. The chain couples TRBV7-9 to TRBJ2-7; tentative D call: TRBD2 (5 bases). V was cut by 1 base and J by 6 bases, with 7 bases left in between. CDR3 size: 12 residues. The germline gives CDR1 SEHNR, CDR2 FQNEAQ (reference sequence). CDR3 DNA sequence: TGTGCCAGCAGCTTAGTCGCGGGCGAGCAGTACTTC. Protein sequence: CASSLVAGEQYF.

This clone appeared a single time. The chain combines TRBV6-1 with TRBJ2-1; 8 bases line up with TRBD1. This CDR3 contains 17 residues. Trimming removed 1 base from V and 12 bases from J; junction bases left unmatched: 17. Germline loops: CDR1 MNHNS, CDR2 SASEGT. The DNA of the CDR3 is TGTGCCAGCAGTGAAGATCTAGGGACAGGTAGCATCCATGGGCAGTTCTTC. Its protein product is CASSEDLGTGSIHGQFF.

V gene TRBV5-1 combines with J gene TRBJ2-5, with D possibly TRBD2 on 7 matching bases. This CDR3 spans 14 amino acids. V lost 4 bases, J lost 5 bases, and 15 bases lay in between. In germline, CDR1 is SGHRS, CDR2 YFSETQ. The CDR3 region has the DNA TGCGCCAGCAGCAACGTACAGGGAGGGGAGACCCAGTACTTC. This encodes CASSNVQGGETQYF.

The chain joins TRBV9 to TRBJ2-1; unclear D gene. CDR1 and CDR2 from the germline V gene are SGDLS and YYNGEE. This CDR3 contains 11 residues. V was cut by 0 bases and J by 8 bases, with 3 bases left in between. The CDR3 is CASSVGHEQFF. The CDR3 DNA is TGTGCCAGCAGCGTAGGGCATGAGCAGTTCTTC.

In its sample, this clone was seen once. V is TRBV6-5 and J is TRBJ2-7, with TRBD1 matching over 8 bases. With V trimmed by 0 bases and J by 3 bases, 4 bases remained unmatched. Germline V lookup: CDR1 MNHEY, CDR2 SVGAGI. There are 15 residues in the CDR3. The DNA of the CDR3 is TGTGCCAGCAGTTACTCTAGCGGACAGGGCTACGAGCAGTACTTC. Its translation is CASSYSSGQGYEQYF.

The chain employs TRBV5-4 and TRBJ2-3; TRBD1 agrees at 9 bases. Per germline, CDR1 SGHNT and CDR2 YYREEE (reference sequence). The CDR3 contains 16 residues. V dropped 1 base and J dropped 9; count of bases not matched to a gene: 12. CDR3 sequence: CASSLPRDREGLTQYF. DNA of the CDR3: TGTGCCAGCAGCTTGCCCCGGGACAGGGAAGGTCTGACGCAGTATTTT.

This chain uses TRBV11-2 with TRBJ2-7; D possibly corresponds to TRBD1 (6 bases). Looked up from germline, CDR1 is SGHAT and CDR2 is FQNNGV. The CDR3 runs to 14 residues. V lost 5 bases, J lost 8 bases, and 19 bases lay in between. CDR3 loop: CASSRTVPGLQQYF. CDR3 nucleotides: TGTGCCAGCAGCCGGACAGTCCCCGGGTTACAGCAGTACTTC.

The gene calls are TRBV10-3 and TRBJ2-3, with 11 bases matching TRBD2. This CDR3 contains 16 residues. Trimming cost V 0 bases and J 8 bases; bases outside gene matches: 7. Germline V lookup: CDR1 ENHRY, CDR2 SYGVKD. The CDR3 DNA is TGTGCCATCAGTGAGTCGACCCTAGCGGGAGGCTCTACGCAGTATTTT. It translates to CAISESTLAGGSTQYF.

The chain is built from TRBV5-1 and TRBJ2-3, with 8 bases identical to TRBD2. Trimming removed 5 bases from V and 3 bases from J; junction bases left unmatched: 8. CDR1 and CDR2 from the germline V gene are SGHRS and YFSETQ. The length of the CDR3 is 15 residues. The CDR3, as DNA: TGCGCCAGCAGTAAAAGCGGGGGCGAGACAGATACGCAGTATTTT. Amino acids: CASSKSGGETDTQYF.

The chain couples TRBV27 to TRBJ2-2; 8 bases line up with TRBD2. The CDR3 extends over 15 amino acids. With V trimmed by 7 bases and J by 6 bases, 10 bases remained unmatched. Germline V gene sequence: CDR1 MNHEY, CDR2 SMNVEV (reference sequence). The CDR3 DNA follows: TGTGCCAGCACCGCCGGGACTAGGAGCTCCGGGGAGCTGTTTTTT. Amino acid sequence: CASTAGTRSSGELFF.

V is TRBV7-9 and J is TRBJ2-3; the match to TRBD2 covers 8 bases. Germline CDR1 reads SEHNR; CDR2 reads FQNEAQ (reference sequence). With 5 bases clipped from V and 4 bases from J, the junction kept 11 bases outside the gene matches. This CDR3 contains 16 residues. This CDR3 is CASSPFSSGRADTQYF. The CDR3 DNA reads as TGTGCCAGCAGCCCCTTTAGCAGCGGGAGAGCAGATACGCAGTATTTT. The complete variable domain, with remaining parts taken from reference TRBV7-9 and TRBJ2-3, reads DTGVSQNPRHKITKRGQNVTFRCDPISEHNRLYWYRQTLGQGPEFLTYFQNEAQLEKSRLLSDRFSAERPKGSFSTLEIQRTEQGDSAMYLCASSPFSSGRADTQYFGPGTRLTVL.

The chain recombines TRBV7-3 with TRBJ2-5; maybe TRBD2 (6 bases). Germline lookup yields CDR1 SGHTA and CDR2 FQGTGA. Trimming cost V 3 bases and J 7 bases, with 9 bases left between them. The CDR3 totals 12 residues. The CDR3 spells CASSFTAGTQYF. The CDR3 DNA is TGTGCCAGCAGCTTCACAGCGGGGACCCAGTACTTC.

This sequence joins TRBV7-8 and TRBJ2-1, with a weak D call TRBD2 (6 bases). Per the germline V gene, CDR1 is SGHVS and CDR2 is FQNEAQ. The V and J ends lost 1 base and 4 bases respectively, with 14 bases between them. This CDR3 has 16 residues. CDR3 DNA sequence: TGTGCCAGCAGCTTAGTTCGGGGAGGAGGTTACAATGAGCAGTTCTTC. Protein product: CASSLVRGGGYNEQFF.

The CDR3 here is CASSLGLAGSTDTQYF. For the CDR3, the DNA is TGCGCCAGCAGCTTGGGACTAGCGGGTAGCACAGATACGCAGTATTTT. This rearrangement joins TRBV5-1 to TRBJ2-3; TRBD2 matches at 10 bases. The CDR3 loop spans 16 amino acids. The ends lost 0 bases at V and 0 bases at J; junction bases unmatched: 1. Germline CDR1 reads SGHRS; CDR2 reads YFSETQ.